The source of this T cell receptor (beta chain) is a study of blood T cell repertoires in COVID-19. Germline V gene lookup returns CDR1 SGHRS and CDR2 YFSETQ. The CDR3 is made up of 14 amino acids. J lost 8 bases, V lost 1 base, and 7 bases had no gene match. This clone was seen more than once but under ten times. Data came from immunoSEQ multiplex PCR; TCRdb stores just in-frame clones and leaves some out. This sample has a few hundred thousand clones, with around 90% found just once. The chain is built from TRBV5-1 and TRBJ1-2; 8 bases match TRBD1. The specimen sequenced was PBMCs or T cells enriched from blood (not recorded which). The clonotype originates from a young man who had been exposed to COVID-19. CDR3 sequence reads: CASSLSQGARGYTF. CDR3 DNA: TGCGCCAGCAGCTTGAGCCAGGGGGCGAGGGGCTACACCTTC.